This T cell receptor (beta chain) appears in the sequencing data of a study of T cells in Graves' hyperthyroidism and ophthalmopathy. Clinical symptoms, serum thyroxine and TRAb, thyroid ultrasound and orbital computed tomography together formed the diagnostic basis. Sample collection date corresponds to first hyperthyroidism diagnosis, prior to any ophthalmopathy symptoms. About 10 ml of fresh peripheral blood supplied the PBMCs. Broader study findings: Blood also contained most expanded thyroid clonotypes above 0.001.

Researchers amplified the TCR beta CDR3 regions from RNA transcripts. TCR CDR3 underwent first-round RT-PCR with the HTBI primer set. MiXCR was run by TCRdb on the multiplex PCR reads, yielding one entry per CDR3 protein. The profile shows a few hundred thousand distinct CDR3 sequences, less than 15% of them singletons. About this clonotype: The antigen is unknown.

With V trimmed by 5 bases and J by 6 bases, 6 bases remained unmatched. There are 15 residues in the CDR3. What was sequenced was blood. The J gene is TRBJ2-1, the V gene TRBV12-3 or TRBV12-4; TRBD2 matches 11 bases. The clonotype was recovered from a woman aged 40 to 49 with Graves' hyperthyroidism that later progressed to Graves' ophthalmopathy. CDR3 bases: TGTGCCAGCAGTCAAAAACTAGCGGGAGCCAATGAGCAGTTCTTC. Translating gives CASSQKLAGANEQFF.